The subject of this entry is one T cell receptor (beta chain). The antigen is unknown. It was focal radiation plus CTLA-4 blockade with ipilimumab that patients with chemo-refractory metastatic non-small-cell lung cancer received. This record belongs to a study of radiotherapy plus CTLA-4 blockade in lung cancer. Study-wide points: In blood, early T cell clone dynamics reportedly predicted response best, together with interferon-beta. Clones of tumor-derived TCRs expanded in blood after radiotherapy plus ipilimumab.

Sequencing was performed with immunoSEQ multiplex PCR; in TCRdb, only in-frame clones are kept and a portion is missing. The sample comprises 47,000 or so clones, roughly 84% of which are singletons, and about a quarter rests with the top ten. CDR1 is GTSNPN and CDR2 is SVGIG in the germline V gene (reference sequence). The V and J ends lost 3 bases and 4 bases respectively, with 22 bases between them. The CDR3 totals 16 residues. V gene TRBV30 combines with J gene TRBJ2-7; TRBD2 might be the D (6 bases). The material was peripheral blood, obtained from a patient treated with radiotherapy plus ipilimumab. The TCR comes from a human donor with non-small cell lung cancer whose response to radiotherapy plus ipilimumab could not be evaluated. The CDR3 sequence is CAWSAYVPGTLYEQYF. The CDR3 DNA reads TGTGCCTGGAGCGCGTATGTGCCCGGGACTTTGTACGAGCAGTACTTC.